Below, 30 T cell receptor beta chains from the same sample are listed, as sequenced in a study of PD-L1 blockade in urothelial cancer. Profiled with immunoSEQ multiplex PCR; TCRdb holds only in-frame clones, not every one. The sample contains under 30,000 clones, around 87% of which appear only once. This material consisted of PBMCs, taken around atezolizumab (anti-PD-L1) treatment. The source is a man aged 45-65 years with urothelial cancer.

This sequence joins TRBV7-3 and TRBJ2-2; perhaps TRBD2 as D (7 bases). Germline loops: CDR1 SGHTA, CDR2 FQGTGA. The CDR3 extends over 18 amino acids. V lost 2 bases, J lost 5 bases, and 21 bases lay in between. The CDR3 sequence is CASSLLRGGAASTGELFF. In DNA form, the CDR3 reads TGTGCCAGCAGCTTACTTAGAGGGGGGGCCGCAAGTACCGGGGAGCTGTTTTTT.

This rearrangement joins TRBV19 to TRBJ2-5, with 9 bases fitting TRBD2. Germline V gene lookup returns CDR1 LNHDA and CDR2 SQIVND (reference sequence). The CDR3 has 15 residues. V shed 6 bases and J 2 bases; nucleotides not matched to a gene: 7. CDR3 coding DNA: TGTGCCAGTAGGTTTAGCGGGGGACAGCAAGAGACCCAGTACTTC. Translating gives CASRFSGGQQETQYF.

The CDR3 here is CASNSGTSGYEQYF. The CDR3 DNA reads TGCGCCAGTAACTCCGGGACTAGCGGCTACGAGCAGTACTTC. The chain uses TRBV10-2 and TRBJ2-7, with 11 bases matching TRBD2. Trimming cost V 9 bases and J 3 bases; bases outside gene matches: 7. This CDR3 is 14 amino acids long. In germline, CDR1 is WSHSY, CDR2 SAAADI.

V gene TRBV7-7 combines with J gene TRBJ2-5; a possible D gene is TRBD2 (6 bases). Germline V gene sequence: CDR1 SSHAT, CDR2 FNYEAQ (reference sequence). V lost 1 base and J 1 base, leaving 7 bases between the germline ends. CDR3 length equals 14 residues. CDR3: CASSLGSGQETQYF. The CDR3, as DNA: TGTGCCAGCAGCTTAGGTAGCGGCCAAGAGACCCAGTACTTC.

This chain uses TRBV7-9 with TRBJ2-3; D is possibly TRBD1 (5 bases). Between the trimmed V and J ends, which lost 1 base and 5 bases, there was a span of 10 bases. The germline V gene encodes CDR1 SEHNR and CDR2 FQNEAQ (reference sequence). The CDR3 consists of 14 residues. This CDR3 is CASSLDRREDTQYF. CDR3 coding DNA: TGTGCCAGCAGCTTAGACAGGCGTGAAGATACGCAGTATTTT.

This chain links TRBV7-9 with TRBJ2-1; 8 bases map to TRBD2. Germline values: CDR1 SEHNR, CDR2 FQNEAQ (reference sequence). J was trimmed by 3 bases and V by 5 bases; bases with no gene match: 9. The CDR3 loop spans 16 amino acids. CDR3 coding DNA: TGTGCCAGCAGCCGACCGGGCGGGGGGCACTACAATGAGCAGTTCTTC. Translation: CASSRPGGGHYNEQFF.

The chain has TRBV6-1 and TRBJ1-2; D remains ambiguous. Germline CDR1 reads MNHNS; CDR2 reads SASEGT. Trimming removed 7 bases from V and 6 bases from J, with 15 bases in between. The length of the CDR3 is 13 residues. The CDR3 is CASTPPGKNGYTF. The CDR3 DNA follows: TGTGCCAGCACCCCCCCGGGGAAAAATGGCTACACCTTC.

For the CDR3, the DNA is TGCGCCAGCAGCCAGGTACTAAGAAACTATGGCTACACCTTC. Translated: CASSQVLRNYGYTF. The J gene is TRBJ1-2, the V gene TRBV4-3; the D is unclear. Germline values: CDR1 LGHNA, CDR2 YSLEER. The CDR3 has 14 amino acids. The germline V and J ends were trimmed by 3 bases and 2 bases, with 10 bases remaining between them.

This clone came up once. The rearrangement uses TRBV27 and TRBJ1-5, with 9 bases lining up with TRBD1. J was trimmed by 3 bases and V by 5 bases; bases with no gene match: 5. Germline V CDR1 and CDR2: MNHEY, SMNVEV (reference sequence). There are 15 residues in the CDR3. The DNA of the CDR3 is TGTGCCAGCAGTAAGGACAGGGGATACAATCAGCCCCAGCATTTT. Its protein is CASSKDRGYNQPQHF.

The chain carries TRBV9 and TRBJ2-5; 13 nucleotides agree with TRBD2. This CDR3 contains 17 residues. V lost 3 bases, J lost 2 bases, and 7 bases stayed unmatched. In germline, CDR1 is SGDLS, CDR2 YYNGEE. The CDR3 bases are TGTGCCAGCAGCGCCGGGACTAGCGGGGCGGGTCAAGAGACCCAGTACTTC. Amino acid sequence: CASSAGTSGAGQETQYF.

This clone was recorded only once. The V call is TRBV5-1, the J call TRBJ2-5; TRBD1 agrees at 7 bases. Germline V gene data show CDR1 as SGHRS and CDR2 as YFSETQ. The CDR3 sequence is 14 residues long. The junction had 3 bases not matched to a gene; V was cut back by 2 bases and J by 2 bases. CDR3 bases: TGCGCCAGCAGCTTATCCAGGGGGCAAGAGACCCAGTACTTC. Amino acid sequence: CASSLSRGQETQYF.

V gene TRBV7-9 combines with J gene TRBJ2-3, with D hard to call. Germline V gene lookup returns CDR1 SEHNR and CDR2 FQNEAQ (reference sequence). The CDR3 is 12 amino acids. Trimming took off 6 bases at V and 5 bases at J, with 9 bases between the two ends. This chain's CDR3 is CASRPTGDTQYF. In DNA form, the CDR3 reads TGTGCCAGCAGACCGACTGGAGATACGCAGTATTTT.

V gene TRBV27 combines with J gene TRBJ2-4; 9 bases align to TRBD2. Germline loops: CDR1 MNHEY, CDR2 SMNVEV (reference sequence). The CDR3 length is 17 residues. V was clipped by 0 bases and J by 7 bases; unmatched bases: 10. The CDR3 is CASSLSAGGPRGNIQYF. The CDR3 coding sequence is TGTGCCAGCAGTTTATCGGCGGGAGGGCCGAGGGGTAACATTCAGTACTTC.

V and J are TRBV19 and TRBJ2-7; a possible D gene is TRBD1 (6 bases). Between the trimmed V and J ends, which lost 7 bases and 2 bases, there was a span of 15 bases. The CDR3 totals 14 residues. CDR1 and CDR2 (germline): LNHDA, SQIVND (reference sequence). The CDR3 here is CASNARGKTYEQYF. CDR3 sequence (DNA): TGTGCCAGTAATGCTAGGGGGAAGACCTACGAGCAGTACTTC.

The chain carries TRBV19 and TRBJ2-7; maybe TRBD2 (6 bases). Trimming pared 3 bases from V and 4 bases from J, leaving 16 bases between. The CDR3 totals 15 residues. Germline CDR1 is LNHDA and CDR2 is SQIVND (reference sequence). The CDR3 loop is CASSIMAGQIYEQYF. CDR3 bases: TGTGCCAGTAGTATTATGGCGGGGCAGATTTACGAGCAGTACTTC. Together with reference TRBV19 and TRBJ2-7, the CDR3 gives the full variable domain: DGGITQSPKYLFRKEGQNVTLSCEQNLNHDAMYWYRQDPGQGLRLIYYSQIVNDFQKGDIAEGYSVSREKKESFPLTVTSAQKNPTAFYLCASSIMAGQIYEQYFGPGTRLTVT.

A single count supports this clone. This chain uses TRBV30 with TRBJ2-2; D is unresolved. Germline V gene sequence: CDR1 GTSNPN, CDR2 SVGIG (reference sequence). The CDR3 is made up of 13 amino acids. The germline V and J ends were trimmed by 0 bases and 5 bases, with 7 bases remaining between them. In DNA form, the CDR3 reads TGTGCCTGGAGTGTATCTCTAACCGGGGAGCTGTTTTTT. This sequence encodes CAWSVSLTGELFF.

The chain is built from TRBV5-4 and TRBJ2-5, with a weak D call TRBD1 (6 bases). Germline V CDR1 and CDR2: SGHNT, YYREEE (reference sequence). This CDR3 is built from 15 residues. V was clipped by 3 bases and J by 2 bases, with 14 bases between them. As DNA, the CDR3 is TGTGCCAGCAGCTGGCACCGGGACACACAAGAGACCCAGTACTTC. The encoded protein is CASSWHRDTQETQYF.

The chain carries TRBV5-1 and TRBJ2-6, with TRBD1 matching over 9 bases. J lost 2 bases, V lost 3 bases, and 9 bases had no gene match. Germline values: CDR1 SGHRS, CDR2 YFSETQ. The CDR3 has 18 amino acids. In DNA, the CDR3 is TGCGCCAGCAGCTACGTGACAGGGGGGCTCACTGGGGCCAACGTCCTGACTTTC. Translation gives CASSYVTGGLTGANVLTF.

This chain links TRBV5-1 with TRBJ1-3, with no clear D. Germline V gene lookup returns CDR1 SGHRS and CDR2 YFSETQ. The CDR3 is made up of 13 amino acids. V gave up 6 bases and J gave up 0 bases, with 7 bases separating them. For the CDR3, the DNA is TGCGCCAGCACTCACGGCTCTGGAAACACCATATATTTT. Translating gives CASTHGSGNTIYF.

The gene calls are TRBV27 and TRBJ2-3; 8 nucleotides agree with TRBD1. The V gene's germline CDR1 is MNHEY and CDR2 SMNVEV (reference sequence). Trimming took 2 bases from V and 5 from J; bases not matched to a gene: 6. The CDR3 runs to 15 residues. This chain's CDR3 is CASSLGQGGVDTQYF. The CDR3 nucleotides are TGTGCCAGCAGTTTAGGACAGGGTGGGGTAGATACGCAGTATTTT.

The V and J genes are TRBV30 and TRBJ1-2, with a weak D call TRBD1 (5 bases). Germline CDR1 reads GTSNPN; CDR2 reads SVGIG (reference sequence). The CDR3 sequence is 14 residues long. V lost 5 bases and J lost 6, with 19 bases in between. The CDR3 region is CAWSFGGNVNGYTF. CDR3 bases: TGTGCCTGGTCTTTCGGGGGGAACGTCAATGGCTACACCTTC.

The rearrangement uses TRBV6-5 and TRBJ2-1; D gene ambiguous. The CDR3 covers 13 residues. Trimming cost V 5 bases and J 3 bases, with 8 bases left between them. The V gene's germline CDR1 is MNHEY and CDR2 SVGAGI. In nucleotides, the CDR3 is TGTGCCAGCAGTAGACTGCGCTACAATGAGCAGTTCTTC. Translated: CASSRLRYNEQFF.

The V and J genes are TRBV7-9 and TRBJ2-3; 10 nucleotides match TRBD1. CDR1 is SEHNR and CDR2 is FQNEAQ in the germline V gene (reference sequence). Losses at the gene ends were 5 bases for V and 4 bases for J; bases not matched to a gene: 6. CDR3 length: 15 amino acids. CDR3 DNA: TGTGCCAGCAGCAACCGGGACAGGGGTGCAGATACGCAGTATTTT. It specifies CASSNRDRGADTQYF.

This clone was recorded a few times. This chain connects TRBV6-5 to TRBJ1-6; D is undetermined. Trimming took off 7 bases at V and 7 bases at J, with 14 bases between the two ends. The CDR3 consists of 14 residues. Germline CDR1 MNHEY, CDR2 SVGAGI. CDR3 protein: CASTTLRFNSPLHF. The DNA for the CDR3 is TGTGCCAGCACCACCTTGAGATTCAATTCACCCCTCCACTTT.

The chain links TRBV5-1 to TRBJ2-1; 8 nucleotides align to TRBD1. This CDR3 contains 16 residues. CDR1 is SGHRS and CDR2 is YFSETQ in the germline V gene. The J segment lost 4 bases and the V segment lost 2 bases, leaving 8 bases of the junction unmatched. The CDR3 is CASSFSGGGNYNEQFF. In nucleotides, the CDR3 is TGCGCCAGCAGCTTCTCAGGGGGCGGAAATTACAATGAGCAGTTCTTC.

J is TRBJ1-2 and V is TRBV5-5; TRBD1 matches at 9 bases. The CDR3 loop spans 16 amino acids. V gave up 5 bases and J gave up 8 bases; unmatched junction bases: 16. The germline V gene encodes CDR1 SGHKS and CDR2 YYEKEE (reference sequence). The CDR3 DNA follows: TGTGCCAGCAGATTTACCCCCGGACAGGGGATAACGGGCTACACCTTC. It specifies CASRFTPGQGITGYTF. Looking up the rest from reference TRBV5-5 and TRBJ1-2 gives the full variable domain: DAGVTQSPTHLIKTRGQQVTLRCSPISGHKSVSWYQQVLGQGPQFIFQYYEKEERGRGNFPDRFSARQFPNYSSELNVNALLLGDSALYLCASRFTPGQGITGYTFGSGTRLTVV.

The sample holds one count of this clone. This CDR3 reads CASSCSGDQETQYF. The CDR3, as DNA: TGTGCCAGCAGCTGTAGCGGAGACCAAGAGACCCAGTACTTC. This chain uses TRBV28 with TRBJ2-5, with TRBD2 as a possible D gene (6 bases). Germline lookup yields CDR1 MDHEN and CDR2 SYDVKM. The CDR3 is 14 amino acids. V gave up 6 bases and J gave up 0 bases, with 11 bases separating them.

The CDR3 DNA is TGTGCCAGCAGCTCTATAGCGGGGGGCGCCTACAATGAGCAGTTCTTC. Translating it yields CASSSIAGGAYNEQFF. This chain connects TRBV7-6 to TRBJ2-1; 10 bases fit TRBD2. Germline-derived CDR1 and CDR2 are SGHVS and FNYEAQ. The CDR3 has 16 amino acids. Germline trimming cut 4 bases from V and 2 bases from J; bases unmatched to any gene: 5.

V is TRBV30 and J is TRBJ2-1, with 16 bases lining up with TRBD2. The CDR3 runs to 16 residues. Per germline, CDR1 GTSNPN and CDR2 SVGIG (reference sequence). V shed 1 base, J shed 6 bases, and the junction held 3 bases outside the gene matches. CDR3 nucleotide sequence: TGTGCCTGGAGTGCGGGACTAGCGGGGGGGCCCAATGAGCAGTTCTTC. This encodes CAWSAGLAGGPNEQFF.

The V gene is TRBV6-1, the J gene TRBJ2-1; 9 positions match TRBD2. V shed 6 bases, J shed 4 bases, and the junction held 7 bases outside the gene matches. The CDR3 totals 15 residues. The germline gives CDR1 MNHNS, CDR2 SASEGT. Here the CDR3 reads CASRLLAGPYNEQFF. CDR3 nucleotide sequence: TGTGCCAGCAGGCTTCTAGCGGGGCCATACAATGAGCAGTTCTTC.